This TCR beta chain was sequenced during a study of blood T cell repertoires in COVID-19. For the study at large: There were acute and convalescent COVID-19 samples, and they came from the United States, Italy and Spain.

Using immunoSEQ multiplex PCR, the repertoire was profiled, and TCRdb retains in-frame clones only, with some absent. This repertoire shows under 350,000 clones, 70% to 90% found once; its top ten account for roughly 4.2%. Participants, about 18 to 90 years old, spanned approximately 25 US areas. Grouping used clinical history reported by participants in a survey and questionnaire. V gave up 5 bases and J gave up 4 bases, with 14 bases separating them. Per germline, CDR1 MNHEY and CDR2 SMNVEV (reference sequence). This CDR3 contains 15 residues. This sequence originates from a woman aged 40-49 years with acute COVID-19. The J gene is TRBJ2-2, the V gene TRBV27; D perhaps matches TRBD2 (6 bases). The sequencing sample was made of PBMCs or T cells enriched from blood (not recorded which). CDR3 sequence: CASSPSAGLTGELFF. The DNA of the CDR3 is TGTGCCAGCAGTCCCTCCGCGGGACTCACCGGGGAGCTGTTTTTT.